The text below deals with one T cell receptor (beta chain). What it binds is unknown. Assay used: immunoSEQ multiplex PCR; TCRdb lists only in-frame clones, some missing. The sample consists of tens of thousands of clones, 85% to 90% of them appearing once. This specimen comes from a study of OX40 agonist ivuxolimab in advanced cancers. Whole-study context: Ivuxolimab, which is an agonistic anti-OX40 (CD134) antibody, was administered to the patients. At doses from 0.01 to 10 mg/kg, patients were given intravenous ivuxolimab every 2 weeks.

Study-level findings and limits: No determination was made of the antigen specificity of the expanded peripheral T cells.

Samples of blood were obtained at baseline, on cycle 4 day 1, and on cycle 7 day 1. Germline-derived CDR1 and CDR2 are LNHDA and SQIVND (reference sequence). The CDR3 covers 16 residues. Between the trimmed V and J ends, which lost 3 bases and 4 bases, there was a span of 18 bases. The sequence came from an adult with an advanced solid tumor such as melanoma, head and neck, liver or kidney cancer. The sample consisted of CD4+ or CD8+ T cells sorted from blood, taken in a trial of the OX40 agonist ivuxolimab. The chain couples TRBV19 to TRBJ1-2; the D gene is possibly TRBD1 (5 bases). The CDR3 protein is CASSIFTRTRGYGYTF. CDR3 in DNA: TGTGCCAGTAGTATCTTTACAAGGACACGGGGCTATGGCTACACCTTC.